This T cell receptor beta chain is from a study of a mutant IDH1 vaccine in newly diagnosed glioma. Study at large: Treated patients, approximately 62% male and around 40% female, averaged roughly 40 years of age. Before enrollment, patients got radiotherapy alone, temozolomide alone, or mostly the combination.

In its sample, this clone was seen a few times. Its antigen is unknown. Time point given: week 5, during vaccination. With topical imiquimod, each dose of the vaccine consisted of 300 ug of mutant IDH1 20-mer peptide. Trimming stripped 6 bases from V and 5 bases from J, with 10 bases between. Germline CDR1 and CDR2: SQVTM and ANQGSEA. The CDR3 length is 11 residues. Measured with immunoSEQ multiplex PCR; TCRdb has only the in-frame clones, and not every one. The table has 35,000 to 45,000 clones, approximately 80% seen once. The TCR was taken from a man aged 45-65 years with glioma. V and J are TRBV29-1 and TRBJ1-1; D is undetermined. The sample here was PBMCs, taken from a glioma patient whose treatment included an IDH1 peptide vaccine. CDR3 nucleotide sequence: TGCAGCGTGACCGGGGAGACTGAAGCTTTCTTT. Protein product: CSVTGETEAFF.